What follows is one T cell receptor (beta chain) and its context. The source of the sample is a study of T cell changes during pregnancy in multiple sclerosis. CDR1 and CDR2 (germline): SQVTM, ANQGSEA. The trim removed 3 bases at V and 8 bases at J, leaving 8 bases unmatched. The CDR3 covers 14 residues. Sequencing was performed with immunoSEQ multiplex PCR; in TCRdb, only in-frame clones are kept and a portion is missing. The repertoire holds approximately 41,000 clones, with roughly 88% as singletons. The chain joins TRBV29-1 to TRBJ2-1; TRBD2 matches at 9 bases. Sequences were derived from CD8+ T cells from peripheral blood mononuclear cells, sampled in the first trimester of pregnancy. This receptor was obtained from a female donor with multiple sclerosis, enrolled in a pregnancy study. CDR3 DNA sequence: TGCAGCGTTGAGCTTCTAGCGGGAAGGTATGAGCAGTTCTTC. As protein: CSVELLAGRYEQFF.